This T cell receptor (beta chain) was profiled in a study of shared clonotypes between healthy human individuals. Assay used: immunoSEQ multiplex PCR; TCRdb lists only in-frame clones, some missing. The table includes over 95,000 clones, around 73% detected once. The sequenced sample was memory CD8+ T cells sorted from blood. The subset was: CD45RO+ cells pooled with CCR7-negative TemRA cells. This receptor was identified in a woman aged 30 to 39 in good health.

The CDR3, as DNA: TGTGCCAGCAGCTTCGGGGGTGGAGGAAACACCATATATTTT. It yields the protein CASSFGGGGNTIYF. V is TRBV7-9 and J is TRBJ1-3; D may be TRBD1 (5 bases). Germline CDR1 is SEHNR and CDR2 is FQNEAQ (reference sequence). The CDR3 has 14 amino acids. V was cut by 3 bases and J by 4 bases, with 10 bases left in between. Drawing the rest from reference TRBV7-9 and TRBJ1-3, the complete variable domain is DTGVSQNPRHKITKRGQNVTFRCDPISEHNRLYWYRQTLGQGPEFLTYFQNEAQLEKSRLLSDRFSAERPKGSFSTLEIQRTEQGDSAMYLCASSFGGGGNTIYFGEGSWLTVV.